These T cell receptor beta chains were read from a single sample in a study of cytomegalovirus exposure and HLA in healthy donors. Profiling relied on immunoSEQ multiplex PCR, and the TCRdb table lists in-frame clones only, not all of them. The top ten hold around 15% of the sample, which has about 220,000 clones, around four fifths seen once. Sequenced: PBMCs. The origin of the receptors is a woman aged 25 to 39 in good health and CMV-seropositive. Each CDR3 is given with its conserved first and last residue. A D gene is named only where the DNA matches it firmly. Where a row states a size, it is once, few, many or the class of an expanded clone; other rows omit it.

v_gene: TRBV28
abundance: NA
j_gene: TRBJ2-3
len: 12
d_gene: NA
CDR3aa: CASGGGTDTQYF
CDR3nt: TGTGCCAGCGGAGGGGGCACAGATACGCAGTATTTT

v_gene: TRBV2
abundance: NA
j_gene: TRBJ2-2
len: 14
d_gene: TRBD2
CDR3aa: CASKWDSGTGELFF
CDR3nt: TGTGCCAGCAAATGGGATAGCGGGACCGGGGAGCTGTTTTTT

v_gene: TRBV2
abundance: NA
j_gene: TRBJ1-1
len: 14
d_gene: NA
CDR3aa: CASTPAKGNTEAFF
CDR3nt: TGTGCCAGCACCCCGGCCAAGGGGAACACTGAAGCTTTCTTT

v_gene: TRBV10-1
abundance: once
j_gene: TRBJ2-1
len: 12
d_gene: TRBD1
CDR3aa: CASSGDRDGQFF
CDR3nt: TGCGCCAGCAGTGGGGACAGGGATGGGCAGTTCTTC

v_gene: TRBV28
abundance: NA
j_gene: TRBJ2-1
len: 17
d_gene: TRBD1
CDR3aa: CASSLVSRQGKYNEQFF
CDR3nt: TGTGCCAGCAGTTTAGTGTCGCGACAGGGGAAGTACAATGAGCAGTTCTTC

v_gene: TRBV19
abundance: NA
j_gene: TRBJ2-1
len: 13
d_gene: NA
CDR3aa: CASSIGGINEQFF
CDR3nt: TGTGCCAGTAGTATCGGTGGGATCAATGAGCAGTTCTTC

v_gene: TRBV7-3
abundance: NA
j_gene: TRBJ1-5
len: 16
d_gene: NA
CDR3aa: CASSPEGAGSNQPQHF
CDR3nt: TGTGCCAGCAGCCCGGAGGGAGCGGGAAGCAATCAGCCCCAGCATTTT

v_gene: TRBV6-5
abundance: NA
j_gene: TRBJ1-2
len: 16
d_gene: TRBD1
CDR3aa: CASSYSTAGGNYGYTF
CDR3nt: TGTGCCAGCAGTTACTCGACGGCAGGGGGGAACTATGGCTACACCTTC

v_gene: TRBV30
abundance: NA
j_gene: TRBJ1-5
len: 16
d_gene: NA
CDR3aa: CAWSGSQGYGNQPQHF
CDR3nt: TGTGCCTGGAGTGGATCACAGGGTTATGGCAATCAGCCCCAGCATTTT

v_gene: TRBV4-3
abundance: NA
j_gene: TRBJ2-3
len: 14
d_gene: NA
CDR3aa: CASSQVTGTDTQYF
CDR3nt: TGCGCCAGCAGCCAAGTGACAGGAACAGATACGCAGTATTTT

v_gene: TRBV27
abundance: few
j_gene: TRBJ2-7
len: 15
d_gene: NA
CDR3aa: CASSSYSGEGYEQYF
CDR3nt: TGTGCCAGCAGTTCCTATTCAGGGGAAGGCTACGAGCAGTACTTC

v_gene: TRBV7-2
abundance: NA
j_gene: TRBJ2-5
len: 15
d_gene: NA
CDR3aa: CASSFGIKGGETQYF
CDR3nt: TGTGCCAGCAGCTTTGGGATCAAGGGTGGGGAGACCCAGTACTTC

v_gene: TRBV6-6
abundance: NA
j_gene: TRBJ2-7
len: 15
d_gene: TRBD2
CDR3aa: CASTLASGLSYEQYF
CDR3nt: TGTGCCAGCACTCTAGCTAGCGGCCTCTCCTACGAGCAGTACTTC

v_gene: TRBV29-1
abundance: NA
j_gene: TRBJ1-2
len: 15
d_gene: NA
CDR3aa: CSVEDGLQGGYGYTF
CDR3nt: TGCAGCGTTGAAGACGGACTCCAAGGAGGCTATGGCTACACCTTC

v_gene: TRBV7-9
abundance: NA
j_gene: TRBJ2-2
len: 15
d_gene: NA
CDR3aa: CASSWGKDTAGELFF
CDR3nt: TGTGCCAGCAGCTGGGGGAAAGACACCGCCGGGGAGCTGTTTTTT

v_gene: TRBV29-1
abundance: NA
j_gene: TRBJ1-1
len: 13
d_gene: NA
CDR3aa: CSVAAAFDTEAFF
CDR3nt: TGCAGCGTTGCAGCGGCTTTTGACACTGAAGCTTTCTTT

v_gene: TRBV2
abundance: NA
j_gene: TRBJ2-5
len: 13
d_gene: NA
CDR3aa: CGCLGITQETQYF
CDR3nt: TGTGGGTGCCTGGGTATAACTCAAGAGACCCAGTACTTC

v_gene: TRBV7-8
abundance: NA
j_gene: TRBJ1-2
len: 12
d_gene: NA
CDR3aa: CASSLGEGSYTF
CDR3nt: TGTGCCAGCAGCTTAGGAGAAGGGAGCTACACCTTC

v_gene: TRBV27
abundance: NA
j_gene: TRBJ2-7
len: 15
d_gene: TRBD2
CDR3aa: CASNRGRERPYEQYF
CDR3nt: TGTGCCAGCAACCGTGGGCGGGAGAGGCCCTACGAGCAGTACTTC

v_gene: TRBV29-1
abundance: NA
j_gene: TRBJ2-5
len: 15
d_gene: TRBD1
CDR3aa: CSVIKNQGAQETQYF
CDR3nt: TGCAGCGTTATCAAGAATCAGGGGGCCCAAGAGACCCAGTACTTC

v_gene: TRBV19
abundance: NA
j_gene: TRBJ2-5
len: 16
d_gene: TRBD2
CDR3aa: CASSTGTSGTQETQYF
CDR3nt: TGTGCCAGTAGTACCGGGACTAGCGGGACCCAAGAGACCCAGTACTTC

v_gene: TRBV7-9
abundance: NA
j_gene: TRBJ1-2
len: 11
d_gene: NA
CDR3aa: CASSYGQSYTF
CDR3nt: TGTGCCAGCAGCTACGGACAGAGCTACACCTTC

v_gene: TRBV5-6
abundance: NA
j_gene: TRBJ2-6
len: 17
d_gene: NA
CDR3aa: CASSRTGFSSGANVLTF
CDR3nt: TGTGCCAGCAGCAGAACAGGGTTTAGCTCTGGGGCCAACGTCCTGACTTTC

v_gene: TRBV10-3
abundance: NA
j_gene: TRBJ2-7
len: 13
d_gene: TRBD1
CDR3aa: CAISDRTGGEQYF
CDR3nt: TGTGCCATCAGTGACAGAACAGGGGGCGAGCAGTACTTC

v_gene: TRBV30
abundance: NA
j_gene: TRBJ1-2
len: 11
d_gene: NA
CDR3aa: CAWKIGEGYTF
CDR3nt: TGTGCCTGGAAGATTGGGGAGGGCTACACCTTC

v_gene: TRBV9
abundance: NA
j_gene: TRBJ2-1
len: 13
d_gene: NA
CDR3aa: CASSVGSDNEQFF
CDR3nt: TGTGCCAGCAGCGTAGGTTCGGACAATGAGCAGTTCTTC

v_gene: TRBV6-5
abundance: once
j_gene: TRBJ2-2
len: 15
d_gene: NA
CDR3aa: CASSYSRGRAGELFF
CDR3nt: TGTGCCAGCAGTTACTCGAGGGGGAGGGCCGGGGAGCTGTTTTTT

v_gene: TRBV5-6
abundance: NA
j_gene: TRBJ2-3
len: 16
d_gene: TRBD1
CDR3aa: CASSFISTGLTDTQYF
CDR3nt: TGTGCCAGCAGCTTCATTTCGACAGGGCTCACAGATACGCAGTATTTT

v_gene: TRBV12-5
abundance: NA
j_gene: TRBJ2-3
len: 15
d_gene: NA
CDR3aa: CASATTGAGTDTQYF
CDR3nt: TGTGCTAGTGCCACGACAGGCGCCGGCACAGATACGCAGTATTTT

v_gene: TRBV6-1
abundance: NA
j_gene: TRBJ1-1
len: 12
d_gene: NA
CDR3aa: CASSTGTPEAFF
CDR3nt: TGTGCCAGCAGTACCGGGACGCCGGAAGCTTTCTTT

v_gene: TRBV29-1
abundance: NA
j_gene: TRBJ1-1
len: 13
d_gene: NA
CDR3aa: CSVEDRTGTEAFF
CDR3nt: TGCAGCGTTGAAGACAGGACGGGCACTGAAGCTTTCTTT

v_gene: TRBV30
abundance: NA
j_gene: TRBJ1-2
len: 15
d_gene: NA
CDR3aa: CAWNSPGAGYYGYTF
CDR3nt: TGTGCCTGGAACTCTCCGGGGGCAGGATACTATGGCTACACCTTC

v_gene: TRBV6-1
abundance: NA
j_gene: TRBJ2-1
len: 13
d_gene: TRBD1
CDR3aa: CASSDRGHNEQFF
CDR3nt: TGTGCCAGCAGTGACAGGGGGCACAATGAGCAGTTCTTC

v_gene: TRBV29-1
abundance: NA
j_gene: TRBJ2-7
len: 15
d_gene: NA
CDR3aa: CSVDTIRGMVVKQYF
CDR3nt: TGCAGCGTTGATACCATTCGGGGGATGGTTGTCAAGCAGTACTTC

v_gene: TRBV29-1
abundance: NA
j_gene: TRBJ1-5
len: 13
d_gene: NA
CDR3aa: CSVADSRNQPQHF
CDR3nt: TGCAGCGTTGCGGACAGCCGCAATCAGCCCCAGCATTTT

v_gene: TRBV4-1
abundance: NA
j_gene: TRBJ2-7
len: 14
d_gene: NA
CDR3aa: CASSQEEGGGEQYF
CDR3nt: TGCGCCAGCAGCCAAGAAGAGGGGGGAGGCGAGCAGTACTTC

v_gene: TRBV6-5
abundance: NA
j_gene: TRBJ2-2
len: 16
d_gene: NA
CDR3aa: CASSYNQGRNTGELFF
CDR3nt: TGTGCCAGCAGTTACAATCAGGGGCGGAACACCGGGGAGCTGTTTTTT

v_gene: TRBV5-6
abundance: few
j_gene: TRBJ2-7
len: 15
d_gene: NA
CDR3aa: CASSRRGSRSYEQYF
CDR3nt: TGTGCCAGCAGCAGGAGGGGCTCCCGCTCCTACGAGCAGTACTTC

v_gene: TRBV30
abundance: few
j_gene: TRBJ1-2
len: 12
d_gene: NA
CDR3aa: CAWSRGAGGYTF
CDR3nt: TGTGCCTGGAGTAGGGGGGCTGGCGGCTACACCTTC

v_gene: TRBV6-5
abundance: NA
j_gene: TRBJ1-1
len: 14
d_gene: TRBD1
CDR3aa: CASSYSTGDTEAFF
CDR3nt: TGTGCCAGCAGTTACTCGACAGGGGACACTGAAGCTTTCTTT

v_gene: TRBV10-1
abundance: few
j_gene: TRBJ2-4
len: 14
d_gene: NA
CDR3aa: CASSAGGAKNIQYF
CDR3nt: TGCGCCAGCAGTGCAGGAGGAGCCAAAAACATTCAGTACTTC

v_gene: TRBV7-8
abundance: many
j_gene: TRBJ1-2
len: 12
d_gene: NA
CDR3aa: CASSLVQYGYTF
CDR3nt: TGTGCCAGCAGCTTAGTGCAGTATGGCTACACCTTC

v_gene: TRBV19
abundance: NA
j_gene: TRBJ2-7
len: 14
d_gene: TRBD1
CDR3aa: CASTLGGPSYEQYF
CDR3nt: TGTGCCAGTACCCTAGGGGGCCCTTCCTACGAGCAGTACTTC

v_gene: TRBV19
abundance: NA
j_gene: TRBJ1-2
len: 14
d_gene: NA
CDR3aa: CASSIQRGNYGYTF
CDR3nt: TGTGCCAGTAGTATTCAACGGGGTAACTATGGCTACACCTTC

v_gene: TRBV6-5
abundance: NA
j_gene: TRBJ2-3
len: 12
d_gene: NA
CDR3aa: CASRTGTDTQYF
CDR3nt: TGTGCCAGCAGAACGGGCACAGATACGCAGTATTTT

v_gene: TRBV30
abundance: NA
j_gene: TRBJ2-3
len: 13
d_gene: NA
CDR3aa: CAWNGFGTDTQYF
CDR3nt: TGTGCCTGGAATGGTTTCGGCACAGATACGCAGTATTTT

v_gene: TRBV5-6
abundance: NA
j_gene: TRBJ1-4
len: 14
d_gene: NA
CDR3aa: CASSLGGLNEKLFF
CDR3nt: TGTGCCAGCAGCTTGGGGGGTCTTAATGAAAAACTGTTTTTT

v_gene: TRBV11-3
abundance: NA
j_gene: TRBJ2-7
len: 16
d_gene: TRBD2
CDR3aa: CASSLIQGLAVLEQYF
CDR3nt: TGTGCCAGCAGCTTAATCCAGGGACTAGCGGTCCTCGAGCAGTACTTC

v_gene: TRBV10-3
abundance: NA
j_gene: TRBJ2-1
len: 12
d_gene: NA
CDR3aa: CAISEGINEQFF
CDR3nt: TGTGCCATCAGTGAAGGGATTAATGAGCAGTTCTTC

v_gene: TRBV15
abundance: NA
j_gene: TRBJ2-1
len: 17
d_gene: TRBD2
CDR3aa: CATSRGTAGGPMNEQFF
CDR3nt: TGTGCCACCAGCAGAGGAACAGCGGGAGGGCCTATGAATGAGCAGTTCTTC

v_gene: TRBV27
abundance: NA
j_gene: TRBJ2-7
len: 15
d_gene: NA
CDR3aa: CASSLSRGRGDEQYF
CDR3nt: TGTGCCAGCAGTTTATCGAGAGGCAGGGGAGACGAGCAGTACTTC

v_gene: TRBV6-5
abundance: NA
j_gene: TRBJ1-2
len: 13
d_gene: NA
CDR3aa: CASSTRAGYGYTF
CDR3nt: TGTGCCAGCAGTACCCGGGCCGGCTATGGCTACACCTTC

v_gene: TRBV7-7
abundance: NA
j_gene: TRBJ2-7
len: 17
d_gene: NA
CDR3aa: CASSLGLRVSGIYEQYF
CDR3nt: TGTGCTAGCAGCTTAGGGTTACGGGTTAGCGGAATCTACGAGCAGTACTTC

v_gene: TRBV13
abundance: NA
j_gene: TRBJ2-7
len: 14
d_gene: TRBD2
CDR3aa: CASSFSGSSYEQYF
CDR3nt: TGTGCCAGCAGCTTTAGCGGGAGTTCGTACGAGCAGTACTTC